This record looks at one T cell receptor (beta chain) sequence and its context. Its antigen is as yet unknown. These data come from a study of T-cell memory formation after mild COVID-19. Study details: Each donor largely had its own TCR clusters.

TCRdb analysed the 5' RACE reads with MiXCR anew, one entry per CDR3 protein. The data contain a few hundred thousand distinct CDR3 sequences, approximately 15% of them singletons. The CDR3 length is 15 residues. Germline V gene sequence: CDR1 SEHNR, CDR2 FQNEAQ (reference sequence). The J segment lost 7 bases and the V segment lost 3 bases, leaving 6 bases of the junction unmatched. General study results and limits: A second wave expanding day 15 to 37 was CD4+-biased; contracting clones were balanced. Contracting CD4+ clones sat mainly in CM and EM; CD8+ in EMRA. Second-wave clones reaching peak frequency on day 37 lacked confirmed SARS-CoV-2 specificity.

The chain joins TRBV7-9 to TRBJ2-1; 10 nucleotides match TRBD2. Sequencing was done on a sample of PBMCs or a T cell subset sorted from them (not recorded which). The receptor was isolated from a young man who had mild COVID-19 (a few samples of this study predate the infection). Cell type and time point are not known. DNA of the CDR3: TGTGCCAGCAGCTTCGTTACTAGCGGGACAAATGAGCAGTTCTTC. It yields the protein CASSFVTSGTNEQFF.